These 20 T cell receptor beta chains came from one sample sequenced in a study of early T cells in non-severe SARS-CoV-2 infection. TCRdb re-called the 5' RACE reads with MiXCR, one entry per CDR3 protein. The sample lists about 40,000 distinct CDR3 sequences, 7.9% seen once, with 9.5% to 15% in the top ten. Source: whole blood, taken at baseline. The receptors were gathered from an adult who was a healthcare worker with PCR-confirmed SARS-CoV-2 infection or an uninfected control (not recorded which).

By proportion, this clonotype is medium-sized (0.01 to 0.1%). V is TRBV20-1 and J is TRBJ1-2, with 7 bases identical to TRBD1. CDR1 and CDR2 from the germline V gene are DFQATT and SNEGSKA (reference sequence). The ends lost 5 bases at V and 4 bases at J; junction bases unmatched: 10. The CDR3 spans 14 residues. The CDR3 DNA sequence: TGCAGTGCTGCCCGACAGGGCGGTATCTATGGCTACACCTTC. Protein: CSAARQGGIYGYTF.

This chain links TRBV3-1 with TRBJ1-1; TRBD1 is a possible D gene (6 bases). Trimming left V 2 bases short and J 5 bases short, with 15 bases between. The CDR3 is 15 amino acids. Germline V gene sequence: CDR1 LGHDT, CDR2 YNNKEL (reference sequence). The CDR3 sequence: CASSQWTGAETEAFF. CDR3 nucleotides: TGTGCCAGCAGCCAATGGACGGGGGCTGAGACTGAAGCTTTCTTT.

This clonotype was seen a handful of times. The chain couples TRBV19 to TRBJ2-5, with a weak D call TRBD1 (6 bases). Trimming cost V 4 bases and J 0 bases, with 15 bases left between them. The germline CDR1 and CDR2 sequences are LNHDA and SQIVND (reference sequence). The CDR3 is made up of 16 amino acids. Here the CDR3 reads CASSKGQSMYQETQYF. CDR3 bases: TGTGCCAGTAGTAAAGGACAGTCAATGTACCAAGAGACCCAGTACTTC.

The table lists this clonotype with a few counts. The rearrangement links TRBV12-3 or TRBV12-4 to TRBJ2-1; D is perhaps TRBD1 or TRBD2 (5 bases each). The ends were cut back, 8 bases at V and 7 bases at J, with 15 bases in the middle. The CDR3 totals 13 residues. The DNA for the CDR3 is TGTGCCAGCTTCCACGGGGCCGGGAATGAGCAGTTCTTC. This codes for CASFHGAGNEQFF.

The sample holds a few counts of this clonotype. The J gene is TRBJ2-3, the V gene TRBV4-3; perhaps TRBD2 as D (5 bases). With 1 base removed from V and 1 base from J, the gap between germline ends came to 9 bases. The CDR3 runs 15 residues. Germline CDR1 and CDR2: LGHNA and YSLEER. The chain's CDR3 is CASSQGSGGTDTQYF. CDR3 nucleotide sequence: TGCGCCAGCAGCCAAGGGTCCGGGGGCACAGATACGCAGTATTTT.

The CDR3 DNA is TGTGCCAGCAGCATAAGTAGAAGTAACACTGAAGCTTTCTTT. Amino acids: CASSISRSNTEAFF. This sequence joins TRBV3-1 and TRBJ1-1; the D is unclear. This CDR3 has 14 residues. Germline-derived CDR1 and CDR2 are LGHDT and YNNKEL (reference sequence). The ends were cut back, 5 bases at V and 2 bases at J, with 12 bases in the middle.

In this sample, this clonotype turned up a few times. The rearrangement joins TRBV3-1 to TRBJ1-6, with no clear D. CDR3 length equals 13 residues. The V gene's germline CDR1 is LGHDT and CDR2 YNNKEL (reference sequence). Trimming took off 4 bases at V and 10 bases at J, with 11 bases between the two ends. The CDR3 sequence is CASSPLEKSPLHF. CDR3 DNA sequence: TGTGCCAGCAGCCCTCTCGAGAAGTCACCCCTCCACTTT.

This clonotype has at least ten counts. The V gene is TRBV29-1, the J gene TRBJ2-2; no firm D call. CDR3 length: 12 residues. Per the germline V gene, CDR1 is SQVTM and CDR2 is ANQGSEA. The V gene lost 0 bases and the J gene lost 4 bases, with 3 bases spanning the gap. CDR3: CSVEDGTGELFF. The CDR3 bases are TGCAGCGTTGAAGACGGCACCGGGGAGCTGTTTTTT.

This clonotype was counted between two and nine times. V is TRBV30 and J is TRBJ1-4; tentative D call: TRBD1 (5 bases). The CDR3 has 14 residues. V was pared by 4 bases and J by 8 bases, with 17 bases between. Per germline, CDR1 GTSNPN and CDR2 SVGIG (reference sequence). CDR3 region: CAWIFVGLREKLFF. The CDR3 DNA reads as TGTGCCTGGATTTTTGTGGGACTCCGGGAAAAACTGTTTTTT.

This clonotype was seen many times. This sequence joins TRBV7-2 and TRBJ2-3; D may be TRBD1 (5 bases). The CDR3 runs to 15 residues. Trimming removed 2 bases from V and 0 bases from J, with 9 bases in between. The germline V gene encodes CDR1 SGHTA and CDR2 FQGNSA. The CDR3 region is CASSLYQGSTDTQYF. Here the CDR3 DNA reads TGTGCCAGCAGCTTATACCAGGGAAGCACAGATACGCAGTATTTT.

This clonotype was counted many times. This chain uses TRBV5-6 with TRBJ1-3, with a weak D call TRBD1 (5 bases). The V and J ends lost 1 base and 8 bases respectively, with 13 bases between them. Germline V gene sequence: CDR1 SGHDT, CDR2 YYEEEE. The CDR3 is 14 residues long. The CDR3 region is CASSLPVEGDTIYF. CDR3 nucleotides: TGTGCCAGCAGCTTGCCTGTCGAAGGGGACACCATATATTTT.

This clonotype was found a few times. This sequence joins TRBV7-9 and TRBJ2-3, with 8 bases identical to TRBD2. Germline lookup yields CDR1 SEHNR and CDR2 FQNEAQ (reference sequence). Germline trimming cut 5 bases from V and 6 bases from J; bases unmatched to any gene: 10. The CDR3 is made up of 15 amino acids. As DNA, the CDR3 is TGTGCCAGCAGCCAGCCCGGGGGGGCGCGGGATACGCAGTATTTT. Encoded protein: CASSQPGGARDTQYF.

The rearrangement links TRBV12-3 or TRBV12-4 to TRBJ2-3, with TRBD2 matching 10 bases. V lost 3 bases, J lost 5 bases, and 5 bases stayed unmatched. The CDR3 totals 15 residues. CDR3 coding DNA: TGTGCCAGCAGTTTCAGCGGGGGGGCAGGAGATACGCAGTATTTT. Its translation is CASSFSGGAGDTQYF.

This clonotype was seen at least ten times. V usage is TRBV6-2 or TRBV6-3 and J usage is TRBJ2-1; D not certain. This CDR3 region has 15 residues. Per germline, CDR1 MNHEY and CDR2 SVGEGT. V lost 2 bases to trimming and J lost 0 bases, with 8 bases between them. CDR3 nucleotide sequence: TGTGCCAGCAGTTACGAGGTTGGCTCCTACAATGAGCAGTTCTTC. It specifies CASSYEVGSYNEQFF.

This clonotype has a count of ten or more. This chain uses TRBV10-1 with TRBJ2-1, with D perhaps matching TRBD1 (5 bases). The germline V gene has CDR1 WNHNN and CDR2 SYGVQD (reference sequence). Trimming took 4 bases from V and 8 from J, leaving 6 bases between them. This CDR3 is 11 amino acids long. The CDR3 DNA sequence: TGCGCCAGCAGTGTAGGGGATGAGCAGTTCTTC. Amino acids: CASSVGDEQFF.

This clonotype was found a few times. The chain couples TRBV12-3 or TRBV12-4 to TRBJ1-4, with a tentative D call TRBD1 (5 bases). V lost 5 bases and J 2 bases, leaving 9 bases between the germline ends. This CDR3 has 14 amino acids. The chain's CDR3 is CASSLQVTNEKLFF. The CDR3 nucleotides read TGTGCCAGCAGTCTACAGGTGACTAATGAAAAACTGTTTTTT.

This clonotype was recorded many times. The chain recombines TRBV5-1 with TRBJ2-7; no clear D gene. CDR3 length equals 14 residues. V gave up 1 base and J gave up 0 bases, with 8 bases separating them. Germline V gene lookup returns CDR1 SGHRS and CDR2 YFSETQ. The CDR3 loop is CASSLLVGSYEQYF. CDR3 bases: TGCGCCAGCAGCTTGTTGGTCGGCTCCTACGAGCAGTACTTC.

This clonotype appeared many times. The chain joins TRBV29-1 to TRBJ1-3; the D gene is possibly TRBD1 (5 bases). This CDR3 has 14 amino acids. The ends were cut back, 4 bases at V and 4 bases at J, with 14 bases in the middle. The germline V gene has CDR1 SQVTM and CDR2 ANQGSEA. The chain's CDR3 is CSVGPDRDGNTIYF. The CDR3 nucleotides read TGCAGCGTTGGACCCGACAGAGACGGAAACACCATATATTTT.

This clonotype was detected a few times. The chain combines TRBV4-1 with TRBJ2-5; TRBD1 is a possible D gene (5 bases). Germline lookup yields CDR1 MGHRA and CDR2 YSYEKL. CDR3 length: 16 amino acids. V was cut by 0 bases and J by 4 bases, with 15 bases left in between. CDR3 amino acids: CASSQDSIDSTETQYF. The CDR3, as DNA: TGCGCCAGCAGCCAAGATTCGATCGACAGTACAGAGACCCAGTACTTC.

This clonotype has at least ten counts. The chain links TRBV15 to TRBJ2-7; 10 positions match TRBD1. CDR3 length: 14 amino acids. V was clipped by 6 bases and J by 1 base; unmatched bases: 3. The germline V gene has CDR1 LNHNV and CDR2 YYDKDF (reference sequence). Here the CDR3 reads CATRRDRGSYEQYF. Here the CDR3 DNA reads TGTGCCACCAGGAGGGACAGGGGATCCTACGAGCAGTACTTC.